This is a list of T cell receptor beta chains from one sample in a study of blood T cell repertoires in COVID-19. Profiling relied on immunoSEQ multiplex PCR, and the TCRdb table lists in-frame clones only, not all of them. Of about 140,000 clones listed, 78% are singletons. Sample: peripheral blood. The receptor source for this set is an older woman with acute or convalescent COVID-19. Each CDR3 is given with its conserved first and last residue. The D gene is left open where the match is weak. Size values are once, few and many counts, or a class for expanded clones, and some rows have none.

>-|TRBJ1-2|TRBV7-6|14|-
CASSLALDGDGYTF
TGTGCCAGCAGCTTAGCCCTTGACGGAGATGGCTACACCTTC
>-|TRBJ2-2|TRBV9|15|TRBD1
CASSVGQGSTGELFF
TGTGCCAGCAGCGTAGGACAGGGGAGCACCGGGGAGCTGTTTTTT
>-|TRBJ1-2|TRBV3-1/TRBV3-2|13|-
CASSHLTARGYTF
TGTGCCAGCAGCCACCTCACGGCGAGGGGCTACACCTTC
>-|TRBJ2-5|TRBV21-1|14|-
CASSKGAPQETQYF
TGTGCCAGCAGCAAGGGGGCACCCCAAGAGACCCAGTACTTC
>-|TRBJ2-3|TRBV5-4|13|-
CASSFVGEDTQYF
TGTGCCAGCAGCTTTGTTGGAGAAGATACGCAGTATTTT
>few|TRBJ2-1|TRBV4-1|17|TRBD2
CASSQRGRGLAGDEQFF
TGCGCCAGCAGCCAAAGGGGCAGGGGACTAGCGGGAGATGAGCAGTTCTTC
>-|TRBJ1-4|TRBV28|16|-
CASSRQGGGTNEKLFF
TGTGCCAGCAGTCGCCAAGGGGGGGGAACTAATGAAAAACTGTTTTTT
>-|TRBJ2-6|TRBV24-1|14|-
CATSDPIRANVLTF
TGTGCCACCAGTGATCCAATCAGGGCCAACGTCCTGACTTTC
>-|TRBJ1-2|TRBV11-2|15|-
CASSLNTGKNYGYTF
TGTGCCAGCAGCTTAAATACAGGGAAGAACTATGGCTACACCTTC
>-|TRBJ2-7|TRBV5-4|16|-
CASSLGVTKSSYEQYF
TGTGCCAGCAGCTTGGGGGTGACTAAGAGCTCCTACGAGCAGTACTTC
>-|TRBJ2-7|TRBV27|15|TRBD2
CASSFGTSGLEEQYF
TGTGCCAGCAGTTTCGGGACTAGCGGGCTCGAGGAGCAGTACTTC
>few|TRBJ2-7|TRBV19|16|TRBD2
CASSISGLAGDSEQYF
TGTGCCAGTAGTATTTCGGGACTAGCGGGAGATAGCGAGCAGTACTTC
>-|TRBJ2-1|TRBV28|15|TRBD2
CASSLLGTIMNEQFF
TGTGCCAGCAGTTTACTCGGGACTATCATGAATGAGCAGTTCTTC